These 10 T cell receptor beta chains were all obtained from the same sample, sequenced in a study of beta chain features in type 1 diabetes. Of the isolated RNA, all was reverse transcribed, and so the sequenced material was expressed TCRB transcripts. Clones were read by immunoSEQ multiplex PCR, and TCRdb kept only the in-frame ones, dropping some. The table records approximately 400,000 clones, less than 15% of them present only once. What was sequenced was naive CD4+ T cells from blood. The receptor source for this set is a woman aged 18-29 years in good health.

The J gene is TRBJ2-3, the V gene TRBV30; D uncertain. This CDR3 is built from 14 residues. The V end was cut by 0 bases, the J end by 7 bases, with 14 bases between. The germline CDR1 and CDR2 sequences are GTSNPN and SVGIG (reference sequence). CDR3 protein: CAWSVPGGANTQYF. CDR3 in DNA: TGTGCCTGGAGTGTACCCGGCGGCGCCAATACGCAGTATTTT. The entire variable domain, with the rest obtained from reference TRBV30 and TRBJ2-3, is as follows: SQTIHQWPATLVQPVGSPLSLECTVEGTSNPNLYWYRQAAGRGLQLLFYSVGIGQISSEVPQNLSASRPQDRQFILSSKKLLLSDSGFYLCAWSVPGGANTQYFGPGTRLTVL.

This clone came up a few times. The chain links TRBV7-9 to TRBJ2-1; 7 bases fit TRBD2. Germline V gene sequence: CDR1 SEHNR, CDR2 FQNEAQ (reference sequence). The ends lost 5 bases at V and 2 bases at J; junction bases unmatched: 6. The CDR3 is 15 residues long. The CDR3 nucleotides are TGTGCCAGCAGCAAAAGCGGGAATCCCTACAATGAGCAGTTCTTC. Its protein is CASSKSGNPYNEQFF.

CDR3 amino acids: CASRTGIPYGYTF. The CDR3 DNA is TGTGCCAGCAGAACCGGGATCCCCTATGGCTACACCTTC. The V gene is TRBV28, the J gene TRBJ1-2, with D unresolved. Trimming took 6 bases from V and 4 from J, leaving 12 bases between them. The length of the CDR3 is 13 residues. The germline gives CDR1 MDHEN, CDR2 SYDVKM.

This clone was recorded a few times. V usage is TRBV19 and J usage is TRBJ1-5, with TRBD1 as a possible D gene (5 bases). Trimming took off 7 bases at V and 4 bases at J, with 17 bases between the two ends. The germline V gene encodes CDR1 LNHDA and CDR2 SQIVND (reference sequence). The CDR3 sequence is 15 residues long. CDR3 DNA: TGTGCCAGTACTCCCCAGTCCGGGGGGAATCAGCCCCAGCATTTT. This sequence encodes CASTPQSGGNQPQHF.

The chain employs TRBV5-6 and TRBJ1-2, with a possible D match to TRBD1 (6 bases). V lost 7 bases, J lost 1 base, and 11 bases lay in between. The CDR3 contains 13 residues. Germline V gene data show CDR1 as SGHDT and CDR2 as YYEEEE. The CDR3 is CASLQGFNYGYTF. The CDR3 nucleotides read TGTGCCAGCCTTCAGGGGTTTAACTATGGCTACACCTTC.

The sample holds a few counts of this clone. This rearrangement joins TRBV30 to TRBJ2-7; 8 nucleotides align to TRBD1. V gave up 0 bases and J gave up 3 bases; unmatched junction bases: 10. The germline V gene has CDR1 GTSNPN and CDR2 SVGIG (reference sequence). CDR3 length equals 16 residues. In DNA, the CDR3 is TGTGCCTGGAGTGTACTGGGGACAGGTTTAAGCTACGAGCAGTACTTC. Protein: CAWSVLGTGLSYEQYF.

This chain connects TRBV5-1 to TRBJ2-6; no clear D. The CDR3 consists of 17 residues. Germline CDR1 SGHRS, CDR2 YFSETQ. The V end lost 4 bases, the J end lost 2 bases, and 16 bases lay between the germline ends. CDR3 sequence: CASSQAAVTTGANVLTF. Here the CDR3 DNA reads TGCGCCAGCAGCCAGGCCGCCGTAACAACTGGGGCCAACGTCCTGACTTTC.

Only one count was recorded for this clone. V and J are TRBV11-2 and TRBJ2-5, with unresolved D. Germline CDR1 and CDR2: SGHAT and FQNNGV. This CDR3 is built from 12 residues. The V end was cut by 3 bases, the J end by 1 base, with 3 bases between. The CDR3 loop is CASSLRQETQYF. The CDR3 nucleotides are TGTGCCAGCAGCTTGCGCCAAGAGACCCAGTACTTC.

The rearrangement joins TRBV30 to TRBJ2-7, with TRBD2 identical over 7 bases. From germline, CDR1 is GTSNPN and CDR2 SVGIG (reference sequence). Trimming took 2 bases from V and 7 from J; bases not matched to a gene: 8. CDR3 length: 13 amino acids. The DNA of the CDR3 is TGTGCCTGGAGTCCCCACGGGGAGGGGGAGCAGTACTTC. This codes for CAWSPHGEGEQYF.

This clone was detected only a few times. The genes are TRBV5-4 and TRBJ2-3, with 7 bases lining up with TRBD2. The CDR3 spans 19 residues. Trimming at V came to 0 bases and at J to 0 bases, leaving 13 bases not matched to a gene. Germline V gene lookup returns CDR1 SGHNT and CDR2 YYREEE (reference sequence). As DNA, the CDR3 is TGTGCCAGCAGCTTGGCCCAGCGGGGCCTTCCCTATAGCACAGATACGCAGTATTTT. As protein: CASSLAQRGLPYSTDTQYF.